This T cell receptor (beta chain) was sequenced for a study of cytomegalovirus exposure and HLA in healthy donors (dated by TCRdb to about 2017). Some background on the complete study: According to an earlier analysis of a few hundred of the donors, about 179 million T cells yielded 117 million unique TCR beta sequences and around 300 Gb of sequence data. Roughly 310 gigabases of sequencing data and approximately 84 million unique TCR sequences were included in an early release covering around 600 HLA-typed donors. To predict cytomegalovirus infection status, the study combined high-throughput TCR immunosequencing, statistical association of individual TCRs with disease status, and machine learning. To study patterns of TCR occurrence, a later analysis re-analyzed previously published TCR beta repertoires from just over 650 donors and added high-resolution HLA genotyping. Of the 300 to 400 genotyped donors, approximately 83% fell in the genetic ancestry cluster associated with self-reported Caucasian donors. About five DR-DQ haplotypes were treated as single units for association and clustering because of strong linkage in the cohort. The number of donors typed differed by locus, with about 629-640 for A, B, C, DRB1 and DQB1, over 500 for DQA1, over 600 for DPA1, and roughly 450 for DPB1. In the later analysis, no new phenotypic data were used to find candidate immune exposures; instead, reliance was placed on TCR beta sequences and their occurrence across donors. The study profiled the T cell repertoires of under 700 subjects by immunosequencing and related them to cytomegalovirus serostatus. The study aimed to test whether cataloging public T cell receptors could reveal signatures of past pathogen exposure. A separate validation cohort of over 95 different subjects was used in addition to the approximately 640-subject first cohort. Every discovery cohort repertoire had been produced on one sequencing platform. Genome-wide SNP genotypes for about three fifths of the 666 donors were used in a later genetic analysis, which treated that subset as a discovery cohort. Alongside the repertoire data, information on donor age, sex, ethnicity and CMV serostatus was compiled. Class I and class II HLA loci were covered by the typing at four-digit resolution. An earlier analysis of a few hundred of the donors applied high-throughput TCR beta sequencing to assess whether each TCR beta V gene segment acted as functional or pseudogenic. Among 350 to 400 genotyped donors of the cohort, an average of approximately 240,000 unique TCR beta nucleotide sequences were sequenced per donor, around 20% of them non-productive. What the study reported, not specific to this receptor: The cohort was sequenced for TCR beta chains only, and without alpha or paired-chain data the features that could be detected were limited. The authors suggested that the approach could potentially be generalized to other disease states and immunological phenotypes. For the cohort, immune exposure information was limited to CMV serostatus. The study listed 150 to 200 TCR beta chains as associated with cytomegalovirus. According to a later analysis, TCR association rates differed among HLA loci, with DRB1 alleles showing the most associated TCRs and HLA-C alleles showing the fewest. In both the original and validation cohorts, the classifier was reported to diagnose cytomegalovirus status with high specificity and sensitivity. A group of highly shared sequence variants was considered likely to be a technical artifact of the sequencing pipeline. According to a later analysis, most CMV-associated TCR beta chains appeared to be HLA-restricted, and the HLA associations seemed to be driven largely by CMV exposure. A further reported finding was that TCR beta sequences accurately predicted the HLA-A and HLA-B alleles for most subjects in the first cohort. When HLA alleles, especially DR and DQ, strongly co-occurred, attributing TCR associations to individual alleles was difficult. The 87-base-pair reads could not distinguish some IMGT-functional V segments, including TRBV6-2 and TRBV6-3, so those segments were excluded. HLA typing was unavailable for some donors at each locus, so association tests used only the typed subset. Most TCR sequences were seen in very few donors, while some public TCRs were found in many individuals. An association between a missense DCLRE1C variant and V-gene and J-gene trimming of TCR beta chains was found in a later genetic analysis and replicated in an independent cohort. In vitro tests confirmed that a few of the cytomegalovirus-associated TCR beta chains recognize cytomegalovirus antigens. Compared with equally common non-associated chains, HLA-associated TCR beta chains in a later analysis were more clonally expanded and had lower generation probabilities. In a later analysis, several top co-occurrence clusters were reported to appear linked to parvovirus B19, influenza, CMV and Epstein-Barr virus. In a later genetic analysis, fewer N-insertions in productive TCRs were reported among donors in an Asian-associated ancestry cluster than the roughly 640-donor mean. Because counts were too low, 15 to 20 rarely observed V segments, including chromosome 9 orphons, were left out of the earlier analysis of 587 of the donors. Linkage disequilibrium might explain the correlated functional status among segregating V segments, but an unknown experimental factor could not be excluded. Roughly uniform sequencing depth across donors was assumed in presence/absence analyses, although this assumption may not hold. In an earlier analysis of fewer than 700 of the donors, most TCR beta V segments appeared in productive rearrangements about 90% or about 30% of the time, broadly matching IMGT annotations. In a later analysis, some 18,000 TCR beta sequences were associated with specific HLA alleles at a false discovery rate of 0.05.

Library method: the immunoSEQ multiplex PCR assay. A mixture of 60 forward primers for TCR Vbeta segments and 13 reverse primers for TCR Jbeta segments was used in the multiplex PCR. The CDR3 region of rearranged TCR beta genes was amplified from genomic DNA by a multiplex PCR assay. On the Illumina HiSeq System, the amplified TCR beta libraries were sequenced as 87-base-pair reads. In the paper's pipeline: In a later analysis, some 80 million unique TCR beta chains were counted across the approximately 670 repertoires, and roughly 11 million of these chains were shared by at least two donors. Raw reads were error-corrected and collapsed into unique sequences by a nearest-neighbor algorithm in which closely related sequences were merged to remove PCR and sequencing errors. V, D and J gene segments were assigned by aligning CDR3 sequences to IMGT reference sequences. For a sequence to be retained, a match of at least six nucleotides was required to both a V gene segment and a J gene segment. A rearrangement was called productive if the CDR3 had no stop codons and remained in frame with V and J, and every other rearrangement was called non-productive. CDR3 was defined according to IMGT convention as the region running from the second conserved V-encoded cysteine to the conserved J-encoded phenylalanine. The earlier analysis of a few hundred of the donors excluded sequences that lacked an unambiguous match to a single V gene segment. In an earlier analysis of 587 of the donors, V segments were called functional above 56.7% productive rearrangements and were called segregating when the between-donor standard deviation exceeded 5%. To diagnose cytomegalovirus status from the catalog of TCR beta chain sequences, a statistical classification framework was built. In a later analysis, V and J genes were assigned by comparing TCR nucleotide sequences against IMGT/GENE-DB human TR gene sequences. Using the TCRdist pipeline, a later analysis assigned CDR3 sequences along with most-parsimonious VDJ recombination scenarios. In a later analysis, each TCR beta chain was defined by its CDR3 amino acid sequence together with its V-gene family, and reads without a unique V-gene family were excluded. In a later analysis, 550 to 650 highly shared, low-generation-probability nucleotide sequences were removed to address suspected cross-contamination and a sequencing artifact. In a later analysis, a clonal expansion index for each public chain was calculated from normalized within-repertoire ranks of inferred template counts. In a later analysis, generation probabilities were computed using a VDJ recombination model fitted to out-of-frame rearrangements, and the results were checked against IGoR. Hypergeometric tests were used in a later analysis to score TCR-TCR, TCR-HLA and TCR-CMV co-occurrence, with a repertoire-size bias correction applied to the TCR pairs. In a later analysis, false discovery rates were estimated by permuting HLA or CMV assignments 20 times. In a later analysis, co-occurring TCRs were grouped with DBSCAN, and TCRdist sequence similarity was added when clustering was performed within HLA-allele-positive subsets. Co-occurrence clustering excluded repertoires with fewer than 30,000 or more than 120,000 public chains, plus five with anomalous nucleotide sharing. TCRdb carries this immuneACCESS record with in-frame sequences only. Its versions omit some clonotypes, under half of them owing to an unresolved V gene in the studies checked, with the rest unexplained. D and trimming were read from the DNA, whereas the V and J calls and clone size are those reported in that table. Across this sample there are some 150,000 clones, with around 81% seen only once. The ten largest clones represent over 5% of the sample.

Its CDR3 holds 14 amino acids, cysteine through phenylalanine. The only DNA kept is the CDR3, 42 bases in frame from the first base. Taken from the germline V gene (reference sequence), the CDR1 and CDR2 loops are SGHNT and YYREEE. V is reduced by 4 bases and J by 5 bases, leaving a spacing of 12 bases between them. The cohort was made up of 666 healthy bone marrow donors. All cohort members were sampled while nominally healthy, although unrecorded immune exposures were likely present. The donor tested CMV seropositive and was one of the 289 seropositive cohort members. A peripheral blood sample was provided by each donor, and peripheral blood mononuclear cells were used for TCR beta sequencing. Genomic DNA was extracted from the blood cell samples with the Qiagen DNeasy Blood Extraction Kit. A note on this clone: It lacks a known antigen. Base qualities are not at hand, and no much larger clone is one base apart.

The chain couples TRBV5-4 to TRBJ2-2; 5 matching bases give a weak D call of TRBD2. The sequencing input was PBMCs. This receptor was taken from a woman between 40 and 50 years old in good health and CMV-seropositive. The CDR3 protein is CASSVDWATGELFF. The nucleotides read TGTGCCAGCAGCGTGGACTGGGCGACCGGGGAGCTGTTTTTT.